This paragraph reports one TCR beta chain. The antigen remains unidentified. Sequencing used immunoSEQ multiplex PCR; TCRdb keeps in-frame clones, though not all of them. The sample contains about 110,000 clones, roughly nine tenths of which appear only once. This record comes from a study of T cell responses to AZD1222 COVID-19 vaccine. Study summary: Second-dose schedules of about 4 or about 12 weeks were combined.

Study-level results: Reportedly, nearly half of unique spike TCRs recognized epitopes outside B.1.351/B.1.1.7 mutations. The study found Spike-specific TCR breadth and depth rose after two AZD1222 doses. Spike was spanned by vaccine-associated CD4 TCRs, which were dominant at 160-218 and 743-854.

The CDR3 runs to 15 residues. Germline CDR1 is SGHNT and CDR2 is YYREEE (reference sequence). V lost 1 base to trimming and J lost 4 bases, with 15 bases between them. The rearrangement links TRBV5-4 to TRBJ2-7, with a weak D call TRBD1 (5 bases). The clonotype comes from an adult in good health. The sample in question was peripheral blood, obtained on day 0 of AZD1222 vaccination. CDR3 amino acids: CASSLFARAGYEQYF. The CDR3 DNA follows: TGTGCCAGCAGCTTGTTTGCCAGGGCTGGGTACGAGCAGTACTTC.